Sequencing of this T cell receptor (beta chain) was carried out in a study of CD8+CD57+ T cells in acquired aplastic anemia. Background on the study: Sorted CD4+ and CD8+ cells gave an average of approximately 3 ug of DNA.

The study profiled TCR beta VDJ and CDR3 using genomic DNA as template. MiXCR was run by TCRdb on the reads, yielding one entry per CDR3 protein. The sample yields hundreds of thousands of distinct CDR3 sequences, around 82% seen once. Patients chosen for sequencing had shown CD8+CD57+ cell expansion by flow cytometry. As to this clonotype: Its matching antigen is unknown.

Study outcomes and limitations: Significant differences in CD8+ Simpson's diversity were not observed between patients and controls.

The sequenced sample consisted of sorted CD4+, CD8+, or CD8+CD57+ T cells (not recorded which) from PBMCs. This receptor was taken from a human donor with aplastic anemia.

The CDR3 nucleotides are TGTGCCAGCAGCTTTCAAAGAAGCGGGGGGCGCGAGCATTTT. Encoded protein: CASSFQRSGGREHF. The gene calls are TRBV7-9 and TRBJ1-5, with a weak D call TRBD1 (6 bases). Per germline, CDR1 SEHNR and CDR2 FQNEAQ (reference sequence). The length of the CDR3 is 14 residues. Trimming took off 3 bases at V and 14 bases at J, with 20 bases between the two ends.